This TCR beta chain came from a study of Ad26.COV2.S vaccination and SARS-CoV-2 variants. Specified treatment: over 15 received Ad26.COV2.S at low or high dose, single or two shots; a few received placebo; per-sample allocation not given. Sampling happened 63 days after the first vaccine or placebo injection. An Ad26 vector expressing Wuhan-strain SARS-CoV-2 spike served as the vaccine. Profiling relied on immunoSEQ multiplex PCR, and the TCRdb table lists in-frame clones only, not all of them. The sample carries a few hundred thousand clones, about nine tenths recorded once. V was cut by 5 bases and J by 4 bases, with 14 bases left in between. Germline loops: CDR1 SGHTA, CDR2 FQGTGA. The CDR3 contains 15 residues. With regard to this clone: The antigen remains unidentified.

Study conclusions and caveats: It was reported that spike-specific CD8+ and CD4+ T cell responses were substantially broad after vaccination.

The receptor was isolated from a person between 18 and 60 years old who received the Ad26.COV2.S COVID-19 vaccine or a placebo. This chain links TRBV7-3 with TRBJ2-2; D unclear. The source was peripheral blood, collected in a trial of Ad26.COV2.S vaccine versus placebo. The CDR3: CASSPNLHGTGELFF. The DNA for the CDR3 is TGTGCCAGCAGCCCAAATCTTCATGGCACCGGGGAGCTGTTTTTT.